The rows below give T cell receptor beta chains drawn from one sample of a study of blood T cell repertoires in COVID-19. Using immunoSEQ multiplex PCR, the repertoire was profiled, and TCRdb retains in-frame clones only, with some absent. The table shows 25,000 to 35,000 clones, with approximately 87% occurring only once. Sequenced sample: peripheral blood. These receptors all come from a human donor in a cohort sampled during active COVID-19. Both conserved end residues are part of each CDR3. The order of the fields is D gene, V gene, J gene, clone size, CDR3 protein, CDR3 DNA. D genes are given only for firm matches. Size is omitted from some rows. Given values are once, few, many or a class for expanded clones.

TRBD2	TRBV10-3	TRBJ2-3	NA	CAISEYGTTNTQYF	TGTGCCATCAGTGAGTATGGGACTACAAATACGCAGTATTTT
NA	TRBV10-3	TRBJ2-7	few	CAISEPMGLYEQYF	TGTGCCATCAGTGAGCCGATGGGGCTCTACGAGCAGTACTTC
NA	TRBV6-5	TRBJ1-5	NA	CASSRDRDQPQHF	TGTGCCAGCAGTAGAGACAGAGATCAGCCCCAGCATTTT
NA	TRBV5-1	TRBJ2-5	NA	CASSFGGQETQYF	TGCGCCAGCAGCTTTGGCGGCCAAGAGACCCAGTACTTC
NA	TRBV19	TRBJ2-3	NA	CASSIASDTQYF	TGTGCCAGTAGTATAGCGAGCGATACGCAGTATTTT
NA	TRBV30	TRBJ2-6	NA	CAWSEGGSGANVLTF	TGTGCCTGGAGCGAAGGGGGCTCTGGGGCCAACGTCCTGACTTTC
TRBD1	TRBV4-1	TRBJ2-5	NA	CASSNTGGRQETQYF	TGCGCCAGCAGCAATACAGGGGGCAGGCAAGAGACCCAGTACTTC
TRBD2	TRBV4-1	TRBJ2-7	NA	CASSQMGLAREQYF	TGCGCCAGCAGCCAGATGGGACTAGCTCGGGAGCAGTACTTC
NA	TRBV4-1	TRBJ2-5	few	CASSPTGGSETQYF	TGCGCCAGCAGCCCAACTGGCGGGTCGGAGACCCAGTACTTC
TRBD1	TRBV3-1/TRBV3-2	TRBJ2-3	NA	CASSPPGTGGGPHTDTQYF	TGTGCCAGCAGCCCTCCCGGGACAGGGGGGGGACCTCACACAGATACGCAGTATTTT
TRBD1	TRBV11-2	TRBJ2-7	NA	CASSPRWGTGETYEQYF	TGTGCCAGCAGCCCCAGGTGGGGGACAGGGGAAACCTACGAGCAGTACTTC
TRBD2	TRBV7-8	TRBJ2-7	NA	CASSSQRGKLYEQYF	TGTGCCAGCAGCTCCCAGCGGGGGAAACTCTACGAGCAGTACTTC